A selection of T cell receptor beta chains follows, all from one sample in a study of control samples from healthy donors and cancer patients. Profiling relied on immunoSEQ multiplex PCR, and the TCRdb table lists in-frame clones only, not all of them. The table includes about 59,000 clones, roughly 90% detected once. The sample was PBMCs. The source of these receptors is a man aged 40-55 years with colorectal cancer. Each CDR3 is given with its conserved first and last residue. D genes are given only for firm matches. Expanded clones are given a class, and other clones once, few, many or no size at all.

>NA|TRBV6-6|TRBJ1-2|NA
CASSSEGPGSYGYTF
TGTGCCAGCAGCTCGGAGGGCCCGGGGAGCTATGGCTACACCTTC
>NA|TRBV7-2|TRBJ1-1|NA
CASSFSGYGGLTEAFF
TGTGCCAGCAGCTTCTCAGGGTATGGGGGCTTAACTGAAGCTTTCTTT
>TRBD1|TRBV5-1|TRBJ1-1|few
CASSLMTGSVLNTEAFF
TGCGCCAGCAGCTTAATGACAGGGAGCGTTTTGAACACTGAAGCTTTCTTT
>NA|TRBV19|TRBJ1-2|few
CASSRDYGYTF
TGTGCCAGTAGTCGAGACTATGGCTACACCTTC
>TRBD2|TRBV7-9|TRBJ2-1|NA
CASSLVERGTNNEQFF
TGTGCCAGCAGCTTAGTGGAGCGGGGGACCAACAATGAGCAGTTCTTC
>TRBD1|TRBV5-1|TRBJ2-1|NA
CASSLETGKGNEQFF
TGCGCCAGCAGCTTGGAGACAGGGAAAGGGAATGAGCAGTTCTTC
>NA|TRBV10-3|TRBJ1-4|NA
CAISESTGGANEKLFF
TGTGCCATCAGTGAGTCGACGGGGGGGGCTAATGAAAAACTGTTTTTT
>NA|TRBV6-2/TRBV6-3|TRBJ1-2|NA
CAGSLWGLVGYTF
TGTGCCGGCAGTTTGTGGGGGCTCGTCGGCTACACCTTC
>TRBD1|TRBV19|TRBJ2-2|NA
CATRGPPGQGLTGELFF
TGTGCCACTAGAGGACCCCCGGGACAGGGTCTCACCGGGGAGCTGTTTTTT
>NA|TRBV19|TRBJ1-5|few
CASHPGGPGTGNQPQHF
TGTGCCAGTCACCCTGGGGGGCCGGGGACGGGCAATCAGCCCCAGCATTTT
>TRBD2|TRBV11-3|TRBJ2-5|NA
CASSLGGGGDLKTQYF
TGTGCCAGCAGCTTGGGTGGCGGGGGGGATTTAAAGACCCAGTACTTC
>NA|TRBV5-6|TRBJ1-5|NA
CASSFATEEYSNQPQHF
TGTGCCAGCAGCTTCGCGACGGAGGAATATAGCAATCAGCCCCAGCATTTT
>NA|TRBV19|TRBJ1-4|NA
CASSKQKANEKLFF
TGTGCCAGTAGTAAACAGAAGGCTAATGAAAAACTGTTTTTT